This T cell receptor beta chain was identified during a study of vaccination and CD4 T cells after COVID-19. Turning to the study itself: Those taking part got two shots of either the BNT162b2 or the mRNA-1273 vaccine. Regarding the study as a whole: The study found median SARS-CoV-2-reactive clonotypes rising from approximately 21 to 40, not significantly.

The Oncomine TCR Beta short-read assay was applied to DNA of cultured CD4+ T cells. Investigators isolated genomic DNA from cultured CD4+ T cells. TCRdb reprocessed the PCR reads via MiXCR and lists one record per CDR3 protein. Seen here are about 14,000 distinct CDR3 sequences, more than 65% observed once, and the top ten hold about 8.9%. The ends lost 2 bases at V and 2 bases at J; junction bases unmatched: 1. The CDR3 is made up of 16 amino acids. CDR1 and CDR2 from the germline V gene are MNHEY and SVGEGT. Regarding treatment: roughly 10-day PBMC culture with coronavirus spike peptide pools or control peptides (ViraFEST assay). Millions of PBMCs went into each well for culture with approximately 9.8 IU/ml IL-2 and around 10 ug/ml peptide pools. A note on this clonotype: Antigen unknown.

This sequence joins TRBV6-2 or TRBV6-3 and TRBJ2-3; 13 bases align to TRBD2. The origin of this receptor is a human donor who received a COVID-19 vaccine. This sample comprised CD4+ T cells from blood, cultured in vitro, obtained after SARS-CoV-2 vaccination. CDR3 sequence: CASSYTSGGDTDTQYF. The CDR3 region has the DNA TGTGCCAGCAGTTACACTAGCGGGGGGGACACAGATACGCAGTATTTT.